This T cell receptor (beta chain) was sequenced during a study of T cell changes during pregnancy in multiple sclerosis. From germline, CDR1 is SNHLY and CDR2 FYNNEI. V dropped 6 bases and J dropped 6; count of bases not matched to a gene: 9. This CDR3 region has 15 residues. Repertoires were generated with immunoSEQ multiplex PCR, while TCRdb's copy carries only in-frame clones and drops some. The profile shows under 70,000 clones, roughly 91% of them singletons. The source is a female donor in good health, enrolled as a control in a pregnancy study. The chain is built from TRBV2 and TRBJ2-1; 9 bases map to TRBD2. This material consisted of peripheral blood, taken in the third trimester of pregnancy. CDR3 in DNA: TGTGCCAGCAGCCCCCCAGCGGGGGGCTTCAATGAGCAGTTCTTC. Translating gives CASSPPAGGFNEQFF.